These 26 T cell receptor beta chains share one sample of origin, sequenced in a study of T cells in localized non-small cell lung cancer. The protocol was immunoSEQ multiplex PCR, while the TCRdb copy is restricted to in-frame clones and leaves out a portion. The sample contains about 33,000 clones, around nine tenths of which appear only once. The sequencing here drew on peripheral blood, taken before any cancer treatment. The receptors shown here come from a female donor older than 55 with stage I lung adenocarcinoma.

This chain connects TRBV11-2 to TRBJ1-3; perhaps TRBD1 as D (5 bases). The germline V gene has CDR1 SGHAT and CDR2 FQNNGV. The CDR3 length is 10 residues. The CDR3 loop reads CASGGNTIYF. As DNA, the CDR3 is TGTGCATCAGGGGGAAACACCATATATTTT. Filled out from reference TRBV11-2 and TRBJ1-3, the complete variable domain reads EAGVAQSPRYKIIEKRQSVAFWCNPISGHATLYWYQQILGQGPKLLIQFQNNGVVDDSQLPKDRFSAERLKGVDSTLKIQPAKLEDSAVYLCASGGNTIYFGEGSWLTVV.

CDR3 protein: CASSRGANEKLFF. CDR3 sequence (DNA): TGTGCCAGCAGCCGGGGGGCTAATGAAAAACTGTTTTTT. This chain connects TRBV11-2 to TRBJ1-4, with TRBD1 as a possible D gene (5 bases). V dropped 5 bases and J dropped 3 bases, with 7 bases sitting between them. Germline CDR1 is SGHAT and CDR2 is FQNNGV. The CDR3 is 13 residues long.

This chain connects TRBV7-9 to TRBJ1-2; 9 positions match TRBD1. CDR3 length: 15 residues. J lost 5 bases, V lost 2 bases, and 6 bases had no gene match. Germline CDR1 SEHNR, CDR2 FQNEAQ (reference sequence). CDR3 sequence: CASSLPVTGGYGYTF. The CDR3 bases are TGTGCCAGCAGCTTACCGGTGACAGGGGGGTATGGCTACACCTTC.

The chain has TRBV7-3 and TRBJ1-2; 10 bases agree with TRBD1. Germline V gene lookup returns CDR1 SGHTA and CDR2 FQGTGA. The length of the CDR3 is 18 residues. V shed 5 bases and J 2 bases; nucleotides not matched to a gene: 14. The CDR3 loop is CASSLAHKPGQGNYGYTF. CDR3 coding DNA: TGTGCCAGCAGCCTAGCCCATAAACCGGGACAGGGGAACTATGGCTACACCTTC.

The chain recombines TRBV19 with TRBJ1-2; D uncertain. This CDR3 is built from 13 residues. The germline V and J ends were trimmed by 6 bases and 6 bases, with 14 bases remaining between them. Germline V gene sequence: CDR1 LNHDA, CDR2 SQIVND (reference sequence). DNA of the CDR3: TGTGCCAGTAGACCAAGGTCCTTAGATGGCTACACCTTC. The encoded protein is CASRPRSLDGYTF.

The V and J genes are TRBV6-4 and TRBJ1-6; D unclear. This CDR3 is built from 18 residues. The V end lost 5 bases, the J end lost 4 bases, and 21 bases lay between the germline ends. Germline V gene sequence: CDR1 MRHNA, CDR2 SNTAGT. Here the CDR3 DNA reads TGTGCCAGCAGTCTTGGTGTCGTAGGGTGGGCTTATAATTCACCCCTCCACTTT. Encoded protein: CASSLGVVGWAYNSPLHF.

The CDR3 DNA reads as TGCGCCAGCAGCTTGGGGCAGGTCCATATTGGTGAGCAGTTCTTC. Translating gives CASSLGQVHIGEQFF. The chain employs TRBV5-1 and TRBJ2-1; D gene uncertain. The CDR3 consists of 15 residues. Per the germline V gene, CDR1 is SGHRS and CDR2 is YFSETQ. V dropped 0 bases and J dropped 9 bases, with 16 bases sitting between them.

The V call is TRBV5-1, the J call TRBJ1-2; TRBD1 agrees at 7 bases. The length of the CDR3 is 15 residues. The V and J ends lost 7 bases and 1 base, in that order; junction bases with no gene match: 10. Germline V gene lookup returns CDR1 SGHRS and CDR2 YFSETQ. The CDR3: CASRRPGTVNYGYTF. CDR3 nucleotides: TGCGCCAGCCGACGTCCCGGGACAGTTAACTATGGCTACACCTTC.

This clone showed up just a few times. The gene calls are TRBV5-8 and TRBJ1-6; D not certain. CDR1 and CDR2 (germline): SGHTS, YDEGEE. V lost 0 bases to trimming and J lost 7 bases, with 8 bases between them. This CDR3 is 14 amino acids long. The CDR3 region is CASSLGQENSPLHF. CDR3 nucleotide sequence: TGTGCCAGCAGCTTGGGTCAGGAGAATTCACCCCTCCACTTT.

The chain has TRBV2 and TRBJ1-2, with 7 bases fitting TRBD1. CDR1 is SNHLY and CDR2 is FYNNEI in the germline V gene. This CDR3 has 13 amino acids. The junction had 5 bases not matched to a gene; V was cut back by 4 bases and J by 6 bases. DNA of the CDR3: TGTGCCAGCAGTGGTTTCAGGGGGAATGGCTACACCTTC. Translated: CASSGFRGNGYTF.

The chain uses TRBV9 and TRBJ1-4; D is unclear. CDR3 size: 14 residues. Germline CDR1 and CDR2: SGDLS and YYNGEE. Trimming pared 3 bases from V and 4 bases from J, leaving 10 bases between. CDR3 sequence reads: CASSARVLNEKLFF. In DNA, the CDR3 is TGTGCCAGCAGCGCCCGTGTCCTTAATGAAAAACTGTTTTTT.

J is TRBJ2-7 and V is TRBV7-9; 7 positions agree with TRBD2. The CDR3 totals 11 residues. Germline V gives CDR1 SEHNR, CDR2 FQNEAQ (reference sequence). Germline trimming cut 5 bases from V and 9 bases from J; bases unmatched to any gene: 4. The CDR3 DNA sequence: TGTGCCAGCAGCGGGGAGGGTTTGCAGTACGTC. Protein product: CASSGEGLQYV.

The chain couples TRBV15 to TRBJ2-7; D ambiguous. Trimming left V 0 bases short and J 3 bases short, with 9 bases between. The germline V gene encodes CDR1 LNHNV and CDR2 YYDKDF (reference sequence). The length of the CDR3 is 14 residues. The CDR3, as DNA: TGTGCCACCAGCAGAGAAGCAGATTACTACGAGCAGTACGTC. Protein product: CATSREADYYEQYV.

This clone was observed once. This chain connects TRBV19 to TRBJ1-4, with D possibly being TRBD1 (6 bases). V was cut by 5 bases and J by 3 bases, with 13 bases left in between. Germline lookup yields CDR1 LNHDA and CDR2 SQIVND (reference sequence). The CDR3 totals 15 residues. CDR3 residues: CASSSLEGANEKLFF. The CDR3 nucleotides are TGTGCCAGTAGTTCCCTGGAGGGGGCTAATGAAAAACTGTTTTTT. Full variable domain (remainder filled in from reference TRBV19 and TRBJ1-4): DGGITQSPKYLFRKEGQNVTLSCEQNLNHDAMYWYRQDPGQGLRLIYYSQIVNDFQKGDIAEGYSVSREKKESFPLTVTSAQKNPTAFYLCASSSLEGANEKLFFGSGTQLSVL.

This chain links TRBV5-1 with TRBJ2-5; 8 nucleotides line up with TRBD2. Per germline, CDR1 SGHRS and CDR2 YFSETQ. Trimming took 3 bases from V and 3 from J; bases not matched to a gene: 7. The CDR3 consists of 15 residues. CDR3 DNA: TGCGCCAGCAGCTCTATACCGGGACTAGAAGAGACCCAGTACTTC. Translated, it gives CASSSIPGLEETQYF. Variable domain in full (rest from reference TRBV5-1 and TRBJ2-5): KAGVTQTPRYLIKTRGQQVTLSCSPISGHRSVSWYQQTPGQGLQFLFEYFSETQRNKGNFPGRFSGRQFSNSRSEMNVSTLELGDSALYLCASSSIPGLEETQYFGPGTRLLVL.

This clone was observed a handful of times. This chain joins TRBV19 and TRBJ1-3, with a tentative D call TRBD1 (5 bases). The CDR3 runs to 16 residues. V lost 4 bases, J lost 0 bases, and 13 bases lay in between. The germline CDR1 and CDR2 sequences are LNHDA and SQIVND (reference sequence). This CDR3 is CASSTPGLSSGNTIYF. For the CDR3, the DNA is TGTGCCAGTAGTACTCCGGGACTCAGCTCTGGAAACACCATATATTTT.

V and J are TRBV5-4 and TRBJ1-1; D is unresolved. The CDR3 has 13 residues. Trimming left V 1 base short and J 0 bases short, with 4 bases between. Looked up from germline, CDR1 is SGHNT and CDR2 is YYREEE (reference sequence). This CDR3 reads CASSLTVNTEAFF. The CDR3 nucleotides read TGTGCCAGCAGCTTGACCGTGAACACTGAAGCTTTCTTT. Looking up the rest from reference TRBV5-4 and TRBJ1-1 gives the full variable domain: ETGVTQSPTHLIKTRGQQVTLRCSSQSGHNTVSWYQQALGQGPQFIFQYYREEENGRGNFPPRFSGLQFPNYSSELNVNALELDDSALYLCASSLTVNTEAFFGQGTRLTVV.

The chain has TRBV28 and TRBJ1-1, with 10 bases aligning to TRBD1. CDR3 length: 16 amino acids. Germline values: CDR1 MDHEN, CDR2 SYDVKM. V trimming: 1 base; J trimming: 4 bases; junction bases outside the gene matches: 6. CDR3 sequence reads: CASSLSRGTGVTEAFF. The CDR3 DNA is TGTGCCAGCAGTTTATCACGCGGGACAGGGGTCACTGAAGCTTTCTTT.

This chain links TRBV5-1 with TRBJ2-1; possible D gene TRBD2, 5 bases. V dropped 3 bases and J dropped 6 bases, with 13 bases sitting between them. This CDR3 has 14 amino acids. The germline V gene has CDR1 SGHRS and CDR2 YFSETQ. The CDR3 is CASSSNDRGNEQFF. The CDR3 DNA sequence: TGCGCCAGCAGCTCCAACGATCGGGGCAATGAGCAGTTCTTC. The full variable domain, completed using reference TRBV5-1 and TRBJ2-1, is KAGVTQTPRYLIKTRGQQVTLSCSPISGHRSVSWYQQTPGQGLQFLFEYFSETQRNKGNFPGRFSGRQFSNSRSEMNVSTLELGDSALYLCASSSNDRGNEQFFGPGTRLTVL.

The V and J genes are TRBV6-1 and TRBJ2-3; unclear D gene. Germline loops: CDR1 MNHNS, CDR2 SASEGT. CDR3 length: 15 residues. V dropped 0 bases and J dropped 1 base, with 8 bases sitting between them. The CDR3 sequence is CASSEATPRTDTQYF. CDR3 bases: TGTGCCAGCAGTGAAGCTACCCCTCGCACAGATACGCAGTATTTT.

CDR3: CAISESRGRGPYEQYF. CDR3 DNA sequence: TGTGCCATCAGTGAGTCGAGGGGTAGAGGTCCCTACGAGCAGTACTTC. V is TRBV10-3 and J is TRBJ2-7, with D perhaps TRBD1 or TRBD2 (5 bases each). The germline gives CDR1 ENHRY, CDR2 SYGVKD. V shed 0 bases and J shed 2 bases, with 14 bases lying between them. This CDR3 is 16 amino acids long.

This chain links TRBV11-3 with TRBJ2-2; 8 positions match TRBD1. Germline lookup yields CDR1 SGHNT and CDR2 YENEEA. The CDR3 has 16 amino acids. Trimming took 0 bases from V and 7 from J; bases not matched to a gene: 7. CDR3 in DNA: TGTGCCAGCAGCTTAGATTTGCAGGGGGCTGGCGGGGAGCTGTTTTTT. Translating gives CASSLDLQGAGGELFF.

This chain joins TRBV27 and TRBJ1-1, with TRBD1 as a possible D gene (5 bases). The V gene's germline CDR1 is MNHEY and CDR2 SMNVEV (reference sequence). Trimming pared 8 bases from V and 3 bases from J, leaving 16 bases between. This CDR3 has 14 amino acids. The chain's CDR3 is CASWRPGLHTEAFF. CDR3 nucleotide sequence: TGTGCCAGCTGGCGTCCGGGGCTCCACACTGAAGCTTTCTTT.

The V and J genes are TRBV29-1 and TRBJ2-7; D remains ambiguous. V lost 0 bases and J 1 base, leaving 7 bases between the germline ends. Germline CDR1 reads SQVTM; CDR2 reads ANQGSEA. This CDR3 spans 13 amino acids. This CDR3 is CSVEEAESYEQYF. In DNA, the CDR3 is TGCAGCGTTGAAGAAGCCGAGTCCTACGAGCAGTACTTC.

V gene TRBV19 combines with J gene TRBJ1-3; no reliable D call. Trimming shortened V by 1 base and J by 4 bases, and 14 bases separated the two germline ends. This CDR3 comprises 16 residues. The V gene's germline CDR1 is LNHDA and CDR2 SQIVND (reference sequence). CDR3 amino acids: CASSIARVLSGNTIYF. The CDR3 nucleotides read TGTGCCAGTAGTATAGCCCGGGTTTTATCCGGAAACACCATATATTTT.

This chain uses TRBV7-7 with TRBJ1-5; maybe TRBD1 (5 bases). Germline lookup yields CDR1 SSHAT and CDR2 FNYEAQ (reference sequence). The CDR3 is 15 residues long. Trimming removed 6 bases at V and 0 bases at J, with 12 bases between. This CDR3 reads CASRAGLDSNQPQHF. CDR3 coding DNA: TGTGCCAGCAGGGCAGGGTTAGATAGCAATCAGCCCCAGCATTTT.